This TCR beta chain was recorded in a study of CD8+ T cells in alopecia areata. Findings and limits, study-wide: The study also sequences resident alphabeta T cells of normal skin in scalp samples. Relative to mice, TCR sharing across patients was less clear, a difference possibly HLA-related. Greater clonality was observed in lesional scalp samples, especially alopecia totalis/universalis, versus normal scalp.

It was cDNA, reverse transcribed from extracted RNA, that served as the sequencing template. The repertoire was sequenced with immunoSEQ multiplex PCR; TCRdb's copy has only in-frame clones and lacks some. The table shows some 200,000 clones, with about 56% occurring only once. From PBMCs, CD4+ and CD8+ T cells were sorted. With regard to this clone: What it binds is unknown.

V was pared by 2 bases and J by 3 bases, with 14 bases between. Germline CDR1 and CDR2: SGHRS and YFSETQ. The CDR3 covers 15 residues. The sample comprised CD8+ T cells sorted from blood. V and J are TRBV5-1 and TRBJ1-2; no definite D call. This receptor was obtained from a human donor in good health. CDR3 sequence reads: CASSFSLPDHYGYTF. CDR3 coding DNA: TGCGCCAGCAGCTTCTCATTGCCCGACCACTATGGCTACACCTTC.